The T cell receptor beta chain under discussion was sequenced for a study of T cell responses to AZD1222 COVID-19 vaccine. In regard to this clone: Its antigen is not identified.

Study-level points and caveats: Two AZD1222 doses significantly raised spike-specific TCR breadth and depth over controls. The span of vaccine-associated CD4 TCRs extended across spike, with dominance at 160-218 and 743-854. In the spike-specific TCR repertoire, nearly half reportedly target unmutated variant regions.

TCRdb's table, derived via immunoSEQ multiplex PCR, lists solely in-frame clones and lacks some. The table includes some 170,000 clones, roughly 91% detected once. This specimen was peripheral blood, taken on day 0 of AZD1222 vaccination. The source is an adult in good health.

In DNA, the CDR3 is TGTGCCAGCAGCCGGAACAGGGCGCCCGGGACCCAGTACTTC. Translating gives CASSRNRAPGTQYF. The chain has TRBV27 and TRBJ2-5; maybe TRBD1 (6 bases). The V gene lost 6 bases and the J gene lost 7 bases, with 18 bases spanning the gap. The CDR3 consists of 14 residues. Germline CDR1 and CDR2: MNHEY and SMNVEV (reference sequence).